This passage covers 26 T cell receptor beta chains from one sample sequenced in a study of T cells in tuberculosis. TCRdb keeps only in-frame clones here, not all; method: immunoSEQ multiplex PCR. The data contain 30,000 or so clones, nearly 90% of them singletons. The sequenced material came from PBMCs. The source of these receptors is a donor between 10 and 35 years old with latent tuberculosis or without tuberculosis infection.

This chain uses TRBV18 with TRBJ2-3; weak D call: TRBD2 (5 bases). V gave up 3 bases and J gave up 1 base, with 11 bases separating them. Per germline, CDR1 KGHSH and CDR2 LQKENI. CDR3 length equals 15 residues. The CDR3 is CASSPTIIGTDTQYF. The CDR3 DNA reads TGTGCCAGCTCACCGACTATAATTGGCACAGATACGCAGTATTTT.

V usage is TRBV10-1 and J usage is TRBJ1-1; a possible D gene is TRBD1 (5 bases). Looked up from germline, CDR1 is WNHNN and CDR2 is SYGVQD (reference sequence). The length of the CDR3 is 11 residues. The CDR3 loop is CAKSGGTEAFF. CDR3 DNA: TGCGCAAAATCCGGGGGCACTGAAGCTTTCTTT.

This clone occurred once. CDR3 residues: CASSQRLAGADEQFF. CDR3 bases: TGTGCCAGCAGCCAAAGACTAGCGGGGGCGGATGAGCAGTTCTTC. This rearrangement joins TRBV7-9 to TRBJ2-1, with 12 bases fitting TRBD2. The V segment lost 5 bases and the J segment 8 bases; nucleotides outside the gene matches: 7. Germline CDR1 and CDR2: SEHNR and FQNEAQ (reference sequence). The CDR3 has 15 amino acids.

The chain recombines TRBV6-4 with TRBJ1-2; 7 bases are a match to TRBD1. The CDR3 covers 12 residues. The junction had 4 bases not matched to a gene; V was cut back by 4 bases and J by 8 bases. Germline CDR1 is MRHNA and CDR2 is SNTAGT. The CDR3 region is CASSGTGGGYTF. Here the CDR3 DNA reads TGTGCCAGCAGTGGGACAGGTGGCGGCTACACCTTC.

The rearrangement uses TRBV18 and TRBJ1-3, with D possibly TRBD1 on 5 matching bases. V lost 1 base, J lost 2 bases, and 9 bases lay in between. CDR1 and CDR2 from the germline V gene are KGHSH and LQKENI. CDR3 length: 15 residues. In DNA form, the CDR3 reads TGTGCCAGCTCACCACAGGGGATGGCTGGAAACACCATATATTTT. It codes for CASSPQGMAGNTIYF. Together with reference TRBV18 and TRBJ1-3, the CDR3 gives the full variable domain: NAGVMQNPRHLVRRRGQEARLRCSPMKGHSHVYWYRQLPEEGLKFMVYLQKENIIDESGMPKERFSAEFPKEGPSILRIQQVVRGDSAAYFCASSPQGMAGNTIYFGEGSWLTVV.

This chain connects TRBV9 to TRBJ2-4, with 12 bases fitting TRBD1. This CDR3 is built from 18 residues. In germline, CDR1 is SGDLS, CDR2 YYNGEE. V trimming: 4 bases; J trimming: 0 bases; junction bases outside the gene matches: 8. CDR3 protein: CASSPWDRGQLAKNIQYF. The CDR3 bases are TGTGCCAGCAGCCCGTGGGACAGGGGGCAACTAGCCAAAAACATTCAGTACTTC.

CDR3 bases: TGTGCCAGCAGCTTAGCGACTAGCGGGGCCCACGAGCAGTACTTC. It codes for CASSLATSGAHEQYF. The V call is TRBV7-2, the J call TRBJ2-7, with 11 bases that match TRBD2. J lost 5 bases, V lost 0 bases, and 3 bases had no gene match. The CDR3 extends over 15 amino acids. Germline V CDR1 and CDR2: SGHTA, FQGNSA. Complete variable domain (other parts from reference TRBV7-2 and TRBJ2-7): GAGVSQSPSNKVTEKGKDVELRCDPISGHTALYWYRQSLGQGLEFLIYFQGNSAPDKSGLPSDRFSAERTGGSVSTLTIQRTQQEDSAVYLCASSLATSGAHEQYFGPGTRLTVT.

The chain employs TRBV2 and TRBJ1-1, with a possible D match to TRBD1 (5 bases). The germline gives CDR1 SNHLY, CDR2 FYNNEI. Trimming took off 6 bases at V and 5 bases at J, with 10 bases between the two ends. The CDR3 extends over 12 amino acids. In DNA, the CDR3 is TGTGCCAGCAGCACCGGGGGGACTGAAGCTTTCTTT. Translation gives CASSTGGTEAFF. Combining the CDR3 with reference TRBV2 and TRBJ1-1 gives the whole variable domain EPEVTQTPSHQVTQMGQEVILRCVPISNHLYFYWYRQILGQKVEFLVSFYNNEISEKSEIFDDQFSVERPDGSNFTLKIRSTKLEDSAMYFCASSTGGTEAFFGQGTRLTVV.

The CDR3, as DNA: TGTGCCAGCAGCCAATCGAGGAGGCCCCCTAATGAAAAACTGTTTTTT. This codes for CASSQSRRPPNEKLFF. V is TRBV21-1 and J is TRBJ1-4. TRBV21-1 is a documented pseudogene. This CDR3 is 16 amino acids long.

The V gene is TRBV1, the J gene TRBJ2-5; the table gives TRBD2 as D, unverified against the DNA. TRBV1 is shown as a pseudogene. This CDR3 has 15 amino acids. The CDR3 DNA sequence: TGCACCAGCAGCCAAGTATCGGCGGGGAAAGAGACCCAGTACTTC. Translated, it gives CTSSQVSAGKETQYF.

The CDR3 spells CASNIGRGRVTEAFF. The CDR3, as DNA: TGTGCCAGCAACATAGGAAGGGGAAGAGTTACTGAAGCTTTCTTT. The chain uses TRBV27 and TRBJ1-1, with D perhaps matching TRBD1 (5 bases). This CDR3 spans 15 amino acids. Trimming took 7 bases from V and 5 from J, leaving 20 bases between them. CDR1 MNHEY and CDR2 SMNVEV come from the germline V gene (reference sequence).

This rearrangement joins TRBV18 to TRBJ2-7; 11 bases line up with TRBD2. Per germline, CDR1 KGHSH and CDR2 LQKENI. The V gene end was trimmed by 0 bases and the J gene end by 7 bases; junction bases not matched to a gene: 8. This CDR3 is built from 16 residues. In DNA form, the CDR3 reads TGTGCCAGCTCACCACCTTCTAGCGGGGGGTCGGGGGAGCAGTACTTC. It is translated as CASSPPSSGGSGEQYF. Drawing the rest from reference TRBV18 and TRBJ2-7, the complete variable domain is NAGVMQNPRHLVRRRGQEARLRCSPMKGHSHVYWYRQLPEEGLKFMVYLQKENIIDESGMPKERFSAEFPKEGPSILRIQQVVRGDSAAYFCASSPPSSGGSGEQYFGPGTRLTVT.

The rearrangement uses TRBV5-1 and TRBJ2-2, with 14 positions matching TRBD2. CDR1 is SGHRS and CDR2 is YFSETQ in the germline V gene. Trimming took 4 bases from V and 6 from J; bases not matched to a gene: 2. The CDR3 covers 15 residues. Here the CDR3 reads CASSLTSGGAGELFF. Written as DNA, the CDR3 is TGCGCCAGCAGCCTGACTAGCGGGGGGGCCGGGGAGCTGTTTTTT.

This chain joins TRBV4-1 and TRBJ1-2; TRBD1 might be the D (6 bases). The V gene's germline CDR1 is MGHRA and CDR2 YSYEKL. The V end lost 3 bases, the J end lost 3 bases, and 14 bases lay between the germline ends. The CDR3 loop spans 15 amino acids. CDR3 region: CASSHRDTSDYGYTF. In nucleotides, the CDR3 is TGCGCCAGCAGCCATAGGGACACCTCGGACTATGGCTACACCTTC.

The chain joins TRBV5-8 to TRBJ1-4, with 9 nucleotides matching TRBD1. In germline, CDR1 is SGHTS, CDR2 YDEGEE. The CDR3 covers 17 residues. This CDR3 reads CGQGEGFSSRSYEKLFF. The CDR3 bases are TGTGGACAGGGGGAAGGATTTAGCTCCCGTTCGTATGAAAAACTGTTTTTT.

V gene TRBV6-5 combines with J gene TRBJ1-1; unclear D gene. This CDR3 is 15 amino acids long. Germline CDR1 MNHEY, CDR2 SVGAGI. V dropped 1 base and J dropped 1 base, with 10 bases sitting between them. The CDR3 reads CASSYWAGQNTEAFF. DNA of the CDR3: TGTGCCAGCAGTTACTGGGCCGGTCAGAACACTGAAGCTTTCTTT.

J is TRBJ1-6 and V is TRBV14; D uncertain. The CDR3 runs 15 residues. V was cut by 2 bases and J by 4 bases, with 9 bases left in between. Germline V gene data show CDR1 as SGHDN and CDR2 as FVKESK. The CDR3 region is CASSQITPYNSPLHF. The CDR3 nucleotides read TGTGCCAGCAGCCAAATAACACCATATAATTCACCCCTCCACTTT.

V gene TRBV25-1 combines with J gene TRBJ2-7, with unresolved D. In germline, CDR1 is MGHDK, CDR2 SYGVNS. V was cut by 1 base and J by 5 bases, with 12 bases left in between. The CDR3 is 14 amino acids. The CDR3 loop reads CASSESFDKDEQYF. The DNA for the CDR3 is TGTGCCAGCAGTGAATCCTTCGACAAAGACGAGCAGTACTTC.

V and J are TRBV4-1 and TRBJ2-1; D is perhaps TRBD2 (5 bases). Per the germline V gene, CDR1 is MGHRA and CDR2 is YSYEKL. V was shortened by 2 bases and J by 7 bases, with 12 bases between the two germline ends. This CDR3 is built from 14 residues. CDR3 loop: CASSQYGPGNEQFF. Written as DNA, the CDR3 is TGCGCCAGCAGCCAATATGGACCGGGGAATGAGCAGTTCTTC.

V gene TRBV6-1 combines with J gene TRBJ2-1; TRBD2 is a possible D gene (5 bases). The CDR3 runs to 12 residues. V lost 6 bases and J 8 bases, leaving 11 bases between the germline ends. From germline, CDR1 is MNHNS and CDR2 SASEGT. The DNA for the CDR3 is TGTGCCAGCAGGGCCGGGGAGTATGAGCAGTTCTTC. This codes for CASRAGEYEQFF.

The chain combines TRBV6-5 with TRBJ2-3; TRBD1 matches at 9 bases. Germline V CDR1 and CDR2: MNHEY, SVGAGI. Trimming took 0 bases from V and 9 from J; bases not matched to a gene: 10. The CDR3 has 16 amino acids. The CDR3 is CASSYSRGQGWGTQYF. CDR3 DNA: TGTGCCAGCAGTTACTCTAGGGGACAGGGATGGGGAACGCAGTATTTT.

This clone appeared once. The chain links TRBV6-6 to TRBJ1-1; D unresolved. There are 14 residues in the CDR3. Germline loops: CDR1 MNHNY, CDR2 SVGAGI (reference sequence). V lost 2 bases to trimming and J lost 1 base, with 8 bases between them. The CDR3, as DNA: TGTGCCAGCAGTTACGGTCAGGCGAACACTGAAGCTTTCTTT. This encodes CASSYGQANTEAFF.

This chain uses TRBV29-1 with TRBJ2-7; TRBD2 agrees at 11 bases. The CDR3 covers 13 residues. Germline V gene lookup returns CDR1 SQVTM and CDR2 ANQGSEA. The J segment lost 6 bases and the V segment lost 7 bases, leaving 8 bases of the junction unmatched. The CDR3 bases are TGCAGCGCGCTACTAGCGGGGGCCGTCGAGCAGTACTTC. Translated, it gives CSALLAGAVEQYF.

This chain uses TRBV7-2 with TRBJ2-3; TRBD2 matches 8 bases. The junction had 0 bases not matched to a gene; V was cut back by 3 bases and J by 1 base. This CDR3 has 14 residues. Germline assignment: CDR1 SGHTA and CDR2 FQGNSA. CDR3 in amino acids: CASSFSGGTDTQYF. The CDR3 DNA is TGTGCCAGCAGCTTTAGCGGGGGCACAGATACGCAGTATTTT.

This sequence joins TRBV4-3 and TRBJ1-2, with a weak D call TRBD1 (6 bases). CDR1 is LGHNA, CDR2 YSLEER, per germline. V dropped 2 bases and J dropped 4 bases, with 14 bases sitting between them. The CDR3 is made up of 15 amino acids. As DNA, the CDR3 is TGCGCCAGCAGCCAAACCCAAGGGGGGGGCTATGGCTACACCTTC. It yields the protein CASSQTQGGGYGYTF.

The chain couples TRBV6-5 to TRBJ2-1; 12 bases agree with TRBD2. Looked up from germline, CDR1 is MNHEY and CDR2 is SVGAGI. J was trimmed by 7 bases and V by 0 bases; bases with no gene match: 4. This CDR3 has 16 amino acids. The CDR3 DNA reads TGTGCCAGCAGTTACTCGAGGCTAGCGGGGGGGAATGAGCAGTTCTTC. This sequence encodes CASSYSRLAGGNEQFF.